The 30 T cell receptor beta chains in this list originate from one sample, sequenced in a study of T-cell reconstitution after alpha-beta-depleted transplantation in children. As it was prepared, the TCRbeta library received unique molecular identifiers. Using its own MiXCR run on the PCR reads, TCRdb lists one record per CDR3 protein. Found here are 200,000 or so distinct CDR3 sequences, 7.5% to 9.5% of them singletons; the top ten hold approximately 34%. Source: PBMCs, mostly from graft donor cells, taken 360 days after TCRalphabeta/CD19-depleted stem cell transplant. The receptors shown here come from a male patient aged 2 to 9 who had a stem cell transplant for acute myeloid leukemia, so the T cells may come from the graft donor.

This clonotype was seen at least ten times. V is TRBV7-9 and J is TRBJ1-3, with TRBD1 matching over 7 bases. Germline V gives CDR1 SEHNR, CDR2 FQNEAQ (reference sequence). J was trimmed by 0 bases and V by 5 bases; bases with no gene match: 4. This CDR3 has 15 residues. CDR3 in amino acids: CASSTRQGSGNTIYF. The CDR3 DNA reads as TGTGCCAGCAGCACACGACAGGGCTCTGGAAACACCATATATTTT. Complete variable domain (other parts from reference TRBV7-9 and TRBJ1-3): DTGVSQNPRHKITKRGQNVTFRCDPISEHNRLYWYRQTLGQGPEFLTYFQNEAQLEKSRLLSDRFSAERPKGSFSTLEIQRTEQGDSAMYLCASSTRQGSGNTIYFGEGSWLTVV.

This clonotype was picked up many times. This chain uses TRBV28 with TRBJ1-5; D unclear. This CDR3 is built from 12 residues. Germline assignment: CDR1 MDHEN and CDR2 SYDVKM. V was pared by 3 bases and J by 5 bases, with 5 bases between. In nucleotides, the CDR3 is TGTGCCAGCAGTTTTCTGTATCAGCCCCAGCATTTT. Its protein product is CASSFLYQPQHF.

This clonotype was seen repeatedly, ten times or more. The chain couples TRBV9 to TRBJ2-1, with 14 bases identical to TRBD2. This CDR3 has 16 amino acids. Germline V gene data show CDR1 as SGDLS and CDR2 as YYNGEE. J was trimmed by 4 bases and V by 3 bases; bases with no gene match: 3. The CDR3 loop reads CASSDRTSGRYNEQFF. CDR3 in DNA: TGTGCCAGCAGCGATCGGACTAGCGGGAGGTACAATGAGCAGTTCTTC.

J is TRBJ1-1 and V is TRBV5-5, with 7 bases fitting TRBD1. The germline V gene has CDR1 SGHKS and CDR2 YYEKEE (reference sequence). V trimming: 4 bases; J trimming: 4 bases; junction bases outside the gene matches: 7. The CDR3 is 14 amino acids. In nucleotides, the CDR3 is TGTGCCAGCAGCCCTCTTACAGGGGTCACTGAAGCTTTCTTT. This codes for CASSPLTGVTEAFF.

This clonotype occurred many times. V gene TRBV6-1 combines with J gene TRBJ2-7, with a possible D match to TRBD1 (6 bases). The germline V gene has CDR1 MNHNS and CDR2 SASEGT. Trimming took 6 bases from V and 4 from J, leaving 19 bases between them. The CDR3 covers 15 residues. The chain's CDR3 is CASSRREQRGYEQYF. In nucleotides, the CDR3 is TGTGCCAGCAGCCGTCGGGAACAAAGGGGGTACGAGCAGTACTTC.

This clonotype was counted ten times or more. The genes are TRBV20-1 and TRBJ1-1; D not certain. V lost 5 bases to trimming and J lost 0 bases, with 4 bases between them. CDR1 and CDR2 from the germline V gene are DFQATT and SNEGSKA (reference sequence). The CDR3 totals 11 residues. CDR3 DNA: TGCAGTGCTCCCCTGAACACTGAAGCTTTCTTT. Translation gives CSAPLNTEAFF.

The table lists this clonotype with a few counts. The rearrangement joins TRBV30 to TRBJ1-5, with a possible D match to TRBD1 (5 bases). Trimming took off 5 bases at V and 3 bases at J, with 11 bases between the two ends. The CDR3 sequence is 13 residues long. Germline CDR1 GTSNPN, CDR2 SVGIG (reference sequence). DNA for the CDR3: TGTGCCTGGGCAGACAGCTTCAATCAGCCCCAGCATTTT. Its protein product is CAWADSFNQPQHF.

V is TRBV29-1 and J is TRBJ2-2, with D possibly being TRBD1 (6 bases). Germline V gene sequence: CDR1 SQVTM, CDR2 ANQGSEA. V lost 6 bases to trimming and J lost 4 bases, with 21 bases between them. This CDR3 is built from 16 residues. The CDR3 spells CSVATGGRGPTGELFF. CDR3 nucleotides: TGCAGCGTCGCTACTGGGGGCAGGGGTCCCACCGGGGAGCTGTTTTTT.

The chain links TRBV20-1 to TRBJ2-1; 9 bases agree with TRBD1. The junction had 8 bases not matched to a gene; V was cut back by 4 bases and J by 1 base. The CDR3 spans 16 residues. CDR1 is DFQATT and CDR2 is SNEGSKA in the germline V gene (reference sequence). CDR3 sequence (DNA): TGCAGTGCTAATTCACCCGGGACAGGGTCCTACAATGAGCAGTTCTTC. This encodes CSANSPGTGSYNEQFF.

This clonotype was detected many times. This rearrangement joins TRBV12-3 or TRBV12-4 to TRBJ2-7; no reliable D call. The CDR3 is 12 residues long. V was trimmed by 6 bases and J by 2 bases, leaving 8 bases between them. In DNA, the CDR3 is TGTGCCAGCAGGGTCCAAACCTACGAGCAGTACTTC. Residues: CASRVQTYEQYF.

The rearrangement links TRBV18 to TRBJ2-2; 7 bases are a match to TRBD2. V lost 3 bases to trimming and J lost 4 bases; unmatched junction nucleotides: 2. The CDR3 is made up of 14 amino acids. Per the germline V gene, CDR1 is KGHSH and CDR2 is LQKENI. CDR3 amino acids: CASSPGRATGELFF. In DNA form, the CDR3 reads TGTGCCAGCTCACCGGGGAGGGCCACCGGGGAGCTGTTTTTT.

This clonotype came up a few times. The gene calls are TRBV2 and TRBJ2-7; a weak D match, TRBD2 (5 bases). Trimming removed 2 bases from V and 4 bases from J, with 12 bases in between. Germline loops: CDR1 SNHLY, CDR2 FYNNEI. This CDR3 spans 14 amino acids. The CDR3 coding sequence is TGTGCCAGCAGTGAACTTCGGCGGGCATACGAGCAGTACGTC. Translated: CASSELRRAYEQYV.

In its sample, this clonotype was seen many times. The chain carries TRBV7-2 and TRBJ1-4, with 7 bases identical to TRBD1. The V gene's germline CDR1 is SGHTA and CDR2 FQGNSA. Trimming cost V 1 base and J 8 bases; bases outside gene matches: 10. This CDR3 comprises 16 residues. Here the CDR3 reads CASSLGRDRVWEKLFF. For the CDR3, the DNA is TGTGCCAGCAGCTTAGGGCGCGACAGGGTGTGGGAAAAACTGTTTTTT.

This clonotype was observed a few times. The V gene is TRBV5-1, the J gene TRBJ2-5; 7 bases are shared with TRBD1. This CDR3 contains 16 residues. In germline, CDR1 is SGHRS, CDR2 YFSETQ. Germline trimming cut 4 bases from V and 1 base from J; bases unmatched to any gene: 10. As DNA, the CDR3 is TGCGCCAGCAGCCACTCCGGGACAGTGATCCAAGAGACCCAGTACTTC. Its translation is CASSHSGTVIQETQYF.

This clonotype was observed at least ten times. The CDR3 sequence is CASSTGTGRLGGPIQYF. The CDR3 nucleotides read TGCGCCAGCAGCACCGGGACAGGGCGGTTAGGAGGGCCCATTCAGTACTTC. The chain recombines TRBV5-1 with TRBJ2-4; 9 nucleotides match TRBD1. CDR1 and CDR2 from the germline V gene are SGHRS and YFSETQ. There are 17 residues in the CDR3. After removal of 4 bases from V and 9 bases from J, the junction contained 17 bases not matched to a gene.

As for this clonotype: Just one base apart from a much larger clone, this may be a read error. This chain links TRBV4-2 with TRBJ2-1, with 11 bases lining up with TRBD2. Germline CDR1 reads LGHNA; CDR2 reads YNFKEQ. The CDR3 consists of 16 residues. This CDR3 is CVSSLFLAGGNNEQFF. CDR3 DNA sequence: TGTGTCAGCAGCCTGTTCTTAGCGGGAGGGAACAATGAGCAGTTCTTC.

The chain has TRBV30 and TRBJ2-2, with D possibly TRBD2 on 6 matching bases. The CDR3 loop spans 14 amino acids. Trimming shortened V by 0 bases and J by 1 base, and 6 bases separated the two germline ends. Germline V gene lookup returns CDR1 GTSNPN and CDR2 SVGIG (reference sequence). The CDR3 coding sequence is TGTGCCTGGAGTGTGGGGGGGAACACCGGGGAGCTGTTTTTT. Encoded protein: CAWSVGGNTGELFF.

The chain has TRBV5-1 and TRBJ2-3; D gene uncertain. This CDR3 is built from 19 residues. V was trimmed by 2 bases and J by 0 bases, leaving 22 bases between them. Germline V CDR1 and CDR2: SGHRS, YFSETQ. In DNA, the CDR3 is TGCGCCAGCAGCTTTAAATTCCGCTCGTTCCTCGGTAGCACAGATACGCAGTATTTT. Encoded protein: CASSFKFRSFLGSTDTQYF.

This clonotype was counted many times. The chain joins TRBV7-6 to TRBJ2-3; the match to TRBD2 covers 7 bases. The V segment lost 0 bases and the J segment 6 bases; nucleotides outside the gene matches: 9. Per the germline V gene, CDR1 is SGHVS and CDR2 is FNYEAQ. The CDR3 contains 16 residues. CDR3 nucleotides: TGTGCCAGCAGCTTAGCTTCGGGAGGCGGCTTCGATACGCAGTATTTT. This encodes CASSLASGGGFDTQYF.

In nucleotides, the CDR3 is TGTGCCAGCAGCTTGCGGCTAAATAGCGATACGCAGTATTTT. It codes for CASSLRLNSDTQYF. The chain carries TRBV11-2 and TRBJ2-3; the D is unclear. The CDR3 has 14 amino acids. Germline assignment: CDR1 SGHAT and CDR2 FQNNGV. Between the trimmed V and J ends, which lost 3 bases and 6 bases, there was a span of 13 bases.

To note about this clonotype: At one end, the junction sequence differs from germline, possibly due to a read error. The chain's CDR3 is CASSSSGAPGF. DNA of the CDR3: TGTGCCAGCAGTTCGTCAGGTGCACCAGGGTTC. This chain uses TRBV12-3 or TRBV12-4 with TRBJ2-5; possible D gene TRBD1, 5 bases. CDR3 length: 11 residues.

The chain links TRBV25-1 to TRBJ2-1; D is unresolved. This CDR3 has 14 residues. Trimming shortened V by 3 bases and J by 4 bases, and 10 bases separated the two germline ends. Per germline, CDR1 MGHDK and CDR2 SYGVNS. The CDR3 sequence: CASSDPPRYNEQFF. The CDR3 region has the DNA TGTGCCAGCAGTGACCCCCCCAGGTACAATGAGCAGTTCTTC.

This clonotype occurred a few times. The V call is TRBV6-5, the J call TRBJ1-1; D remains ambiguous. Germline-derived CDR1 and CDR2 are MNHEY and SVGAGI. V lost 1 base to trimming and J lost 10 bases, with 13 bases between them. The CDR3 has 13 residues. Written as DNA, the CDR3 is TGTGCCAGCAGTTACTATCAGAATAGTAGAGCTTTCTTT. Translation: CASSYYQNSRAFF.

The chain couples TRBV3-1 to TRBJ1-1; 8 positions agree with TRBD1. Trimming at V came to 4 bases and at J to 5 bases, leaving 9 bases not matched to a gene. The germline CDR1 and CDR2 sequences are LGHDT and YNNKEL (reference sequence). The CDR3 consists of 15 residues. The CDR3 sequence: CASSRDKTGGTEAFF. The CDR3 region has the DNA TGTGCCAGCAGCCGGGATAAAACAGGGGGAACTGAAGCTTTCTTT.

Ten or more counts support this clonotype. J is TRBJ2-2 and V is TRBV12-5; no firm D call. Trimming removed 1 base from V and 6 bases from J, with 3 bases in between. Germline V gene sequence: CDR1 LGHNT, CDR2 FRNRAP. The CDR3 extends over 12 amino acids. CDR3 DNA: TGTGCTAGTGGTTTGGAGGCCGGGGAGCTGTTTTTT. Protein: CASGLEAGELFF. The whole variable domain, remainder taken from reference TRBV12-5 and TRBJ2-2, is DARVTQTPRHKVTEMGQEVTMRCQPILGHNTVFWYRQTMMQGLELLAYFRNRAPLDDSGMPKDRFSAEMPDATLATLKIQPSEPRDSAVYFCASGLEAGELFFGEGSRLTVL.

In this sample, this clonotype turned up a few times. This chain connects TRBV19 to TRBJ1-1, with D hard to call. The CDR3 extends over 14 amino acids. V lost 1 base and J 0 bases, leaving 6 bases between the germline ends. CDR1 is LNHDA, CDR2 SQIVND, per germline (reference sequence). The CDR3 DNA sequence: TGTGCCAGTAGTATAGGGAGGGTGAACACTGAAGCTTTCTTT. This gives the protein CASSIGRVNTEAFF.

This chain links TRBV7-8 with TRBJ2-3; 9 nucleotides match TRBD1. With 1 base clipped from V and 5 bases from J, the junction kept 1 base outside the gene matches. The CDR3 extends over 14 amino acids. CDR1 and CDR2 (germline): SGHVS, FQNEAQ. CDR3 region: CASSLVDRGDTQYF. Here the CDR3 DNA reads TGTGCCAGCAGCTTAGTGGACAGGGGAGATACGCAGTATTTT.

In the case of this clonotype: The missing conserved phenylalanine or tryptophan at the end of this CDR3 makes a read error likely. This sequence joins TRBV12-3 or TRBV12-4 and TRBJ1-5; a weak D match, TRBD1 (5 bases). Trimming pared 4 bases from V and 0 bases from J, leaving 16 bases between. This CDR3 is 17 amino acids long. The CDR3: CASSSGRGRDSNQPQHY. The CDR3 nucleotides read TGTGCCAGCAGTTCCGGCCGGGGACGGGATAGCAATCAGCCCCAGCATTAT.

The sample holds a few counts of this clonotype. This chain connects TRBV20-1 to TRBJ1-5; 8 bases align to TRBD1. Germline values: CDR1 DFQATT, CDR2 SNEGSKA (reference sequence). The CDR3 contains 15 residues. The V and J ends lost 1 base and 2 bases, in that order; junction bases with no gene match: 4. The CDR3 coding sequence is TGCAGTGCTAGAGCCGCGGGACAGGGCAATCAGCCCCAGCATTTT. As protein: CSARAAGQGNQPQHF.

This clonotype was seen ten or more times. The chain uses TRBV12-3 or TRBV12-4 and TRBJ2-5, with D unclear. CDR3 length equals 12 residues. V lost 5 bases and J lost 0, with 4 bases in between. The CDR3 sequence is CASSQYQETQYF. CDR3 nucleotide sequence: TGTGCCAGCAGTCAGTACCAAGAGACCCAGTACTTC.